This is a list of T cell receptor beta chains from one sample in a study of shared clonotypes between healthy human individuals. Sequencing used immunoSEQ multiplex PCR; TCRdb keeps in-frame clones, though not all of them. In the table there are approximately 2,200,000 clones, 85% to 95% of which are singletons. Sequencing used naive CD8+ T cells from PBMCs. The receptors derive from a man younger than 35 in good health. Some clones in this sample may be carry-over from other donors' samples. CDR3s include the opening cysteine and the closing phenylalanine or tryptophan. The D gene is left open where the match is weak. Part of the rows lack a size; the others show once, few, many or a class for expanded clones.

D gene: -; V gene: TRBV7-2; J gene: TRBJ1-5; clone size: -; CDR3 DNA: TGTGCCAGCAGCTTAGAGGATCAGCCCCAGCATTTT; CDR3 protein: CASSLEDQPQHF
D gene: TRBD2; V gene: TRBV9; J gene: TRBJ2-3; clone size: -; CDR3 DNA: TGTGCCAGCAGCGTGACTAGCGGGAGAGCAGATACGCAGTATTTT; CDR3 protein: CASSVTSGRADTQYF
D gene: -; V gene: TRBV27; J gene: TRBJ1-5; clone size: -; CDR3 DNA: TGTGCCAGCAGTTTGACGGGGGGGGGCAATCAGCCCCAGCATTTT; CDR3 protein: CASSLTGGGNQPQHF
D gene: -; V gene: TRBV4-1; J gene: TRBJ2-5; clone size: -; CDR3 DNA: TGCGCCAGCCGCGTAGCGGTCGGCCAAGAGACCCAGTACTTC; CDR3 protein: CASRVAVGQETQYF
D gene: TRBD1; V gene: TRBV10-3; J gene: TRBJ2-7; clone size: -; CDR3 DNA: TGTGCCATCAGTCGCCGGGACAGAGAAATCTACGAGCAGTACTTC; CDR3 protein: CAISRRDREIYEQYF
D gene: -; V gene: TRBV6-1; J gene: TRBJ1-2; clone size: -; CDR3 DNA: TGTGCCAGCAGTGAAGCACGGGCAGGACCAACCTACTTC; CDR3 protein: CASSEARAGPTYF
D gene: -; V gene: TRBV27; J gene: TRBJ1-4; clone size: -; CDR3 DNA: TGTGCCAGCAGTCAACAGGGCTGGGCTAATGAAAAACTGTTTTTT; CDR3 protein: CASSQQGWANEKLFF
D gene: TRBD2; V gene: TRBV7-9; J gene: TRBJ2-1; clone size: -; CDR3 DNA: TGTGCCAGCAGTTTTGTTGGGACTAGCGGGAACAATGAGCAGTTCTTC; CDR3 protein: CASSFVGTSGNNEQFF
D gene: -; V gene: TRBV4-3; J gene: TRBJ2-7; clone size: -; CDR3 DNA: TGCGCCAGCAGCCAAGGGATCAGAGCTGGTAAGCAGTACTTC; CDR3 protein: CASSQGIRAGKQYF
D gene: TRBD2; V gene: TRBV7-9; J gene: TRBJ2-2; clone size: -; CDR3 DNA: TGTGCCAGCAGCTCCAGGACTAGTGGTTTCCCCGGGGAGCTGTTTTTT; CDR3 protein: CASSSRTSGFPGELFF
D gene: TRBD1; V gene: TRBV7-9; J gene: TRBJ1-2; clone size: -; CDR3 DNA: TGTGCCAGCAGCCACATAACAGGGGAAGATGGCTACACCTTC; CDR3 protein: CASSHITGEDGYTF
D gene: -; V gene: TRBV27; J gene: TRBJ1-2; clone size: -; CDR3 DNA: TGTGCCAGCAGTTCCTTGTCCCGGGACATCTCCTCCGGCTATGGCTACACCTTC; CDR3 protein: CASSSLSRDISSGYGYTF
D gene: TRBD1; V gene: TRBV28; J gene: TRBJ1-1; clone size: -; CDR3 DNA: TGTGCCAGCAGTTTCCGTACAGGGGGCACTGAAGCTTTCTTT; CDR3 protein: CASSFRTGGTEAFF
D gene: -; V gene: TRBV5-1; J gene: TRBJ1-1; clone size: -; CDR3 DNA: TGCGCCAGCAGCCACACTGACAGAGAGAACACTGAAGCTTTCTTT; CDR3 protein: CASSHTDRENTEAFF
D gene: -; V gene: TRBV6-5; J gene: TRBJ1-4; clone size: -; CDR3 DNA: TGTGCCAGCAGTTACTCGTGGGAGACTCTTGAGAAACTGTTTTTT; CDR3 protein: CASSYSWETLEKLFF
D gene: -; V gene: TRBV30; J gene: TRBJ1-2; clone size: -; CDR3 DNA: TGTGCCTGGAGTACGGGGGGGAAGGACTATGGCTACACCTTC; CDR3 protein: CAWSTGGKDYGYTF
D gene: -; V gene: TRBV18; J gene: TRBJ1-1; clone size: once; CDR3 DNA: TGTGCCAGCTCCGGCCCGAACACTGAAGCTTTCTTT; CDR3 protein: CASSGPNTEAFF
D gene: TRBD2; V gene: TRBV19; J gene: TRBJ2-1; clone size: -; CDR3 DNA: TGTGCCAGTAGTATGACTAGCTTAGTTGAGCAGTTCTTC; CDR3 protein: CASSMTSLVEQFF
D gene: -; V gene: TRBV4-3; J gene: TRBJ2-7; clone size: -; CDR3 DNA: TGCGCCAGCAGCCAAGAGATGGCAGGGCTATTCTCCTACGAGCAGTACTTC; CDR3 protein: CASSQEMAGLFSYEQYF
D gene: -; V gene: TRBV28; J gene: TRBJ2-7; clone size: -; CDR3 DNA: TGTGCCAGCAGTCTAGCGTTCTATCTTTACGAGCAGTACTTC; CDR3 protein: CASSLAFYLYEQYF
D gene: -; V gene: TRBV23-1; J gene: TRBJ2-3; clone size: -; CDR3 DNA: TGCGCCAGCAGTCAATCGGGGGGATATACAGATACGCAGTATTTT; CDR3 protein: CASSQSGGYTDTQYF
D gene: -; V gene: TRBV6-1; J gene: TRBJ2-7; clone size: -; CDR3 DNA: TGTGCCAGCGGCCGGGACGAAATTTACGAGCAGTACTTC; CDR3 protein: CASGRDEIYEQYF
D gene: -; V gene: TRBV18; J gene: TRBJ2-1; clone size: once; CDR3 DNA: TGTGCCAGCTCACCCATGGACTCCCGAAGCTACAATGAGCAGTTCTTC; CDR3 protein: CASSPMDSRSYNEQFF
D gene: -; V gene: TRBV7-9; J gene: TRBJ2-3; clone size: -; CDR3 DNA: TGTGCCAGCAGCTTGGCCAGCCGGGCTCCCACAGATACGCAGTATTTT; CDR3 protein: CASSLASRAPTDTQYF
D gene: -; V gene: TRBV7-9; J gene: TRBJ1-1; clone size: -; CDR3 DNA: TGTGCCAGCAGCTTACAAACCGCCCTGGGCCCCACTGAAGCTTTCTTT; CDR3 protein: CASSLQTALGPTEAFF
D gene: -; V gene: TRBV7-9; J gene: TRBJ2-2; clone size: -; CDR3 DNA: TGTGCCAGCAGCTTAATTTCGGGTGACATCGGGGAGCTGTTTTTT; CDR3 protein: CASSLISGDIGELFF
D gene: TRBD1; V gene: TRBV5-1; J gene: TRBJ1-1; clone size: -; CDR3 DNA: TGCGCCAGCAGCTCGACAGGGCCGAACACTGAAGCTTTCTTT; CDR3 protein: CASSSTGPNTEAFF
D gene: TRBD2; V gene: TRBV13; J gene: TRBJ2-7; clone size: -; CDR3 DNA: TGTGCCAGCAGCTCCCGACTAGCGACCTACGAGCAGTACTTC; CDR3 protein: CASSSRLATYEQYF
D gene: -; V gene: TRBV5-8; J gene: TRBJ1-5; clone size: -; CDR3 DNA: TGTGCCAGCAGCCCGTACTCGGGCAGGCGGCACAATCAGCCCCAGCATTTT; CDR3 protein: CASSPYSGRRHNQPQHF
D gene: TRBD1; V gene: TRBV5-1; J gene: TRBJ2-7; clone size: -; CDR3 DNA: TGCGCCAGCAGCCAGACCTTAAGGACTGGGACAGGGTCCGGCGAGCAGTACTTC; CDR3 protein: CASSQTLRTGTGSGEQYF
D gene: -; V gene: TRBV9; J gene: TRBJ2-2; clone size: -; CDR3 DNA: TGTGCCAGCAGCGTAGGTTGGAGCGGACTAAACACCGGGGAGCTGTTTTTT; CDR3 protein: CASSVGWSGLNTGELFF
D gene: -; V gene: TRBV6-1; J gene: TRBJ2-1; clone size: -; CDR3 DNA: TGTGCCAGCAGTGAGGCCGCGGGGTCCTACAATGAGCAGTTCTTC; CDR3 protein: CASSEAAGSYNEQFF
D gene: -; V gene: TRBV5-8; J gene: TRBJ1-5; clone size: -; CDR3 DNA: TGTGCCAGCAGCTTGGCAGGCGGGGATCAGCCCCAGCATTTT; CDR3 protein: CASSLAGGDQPQHF
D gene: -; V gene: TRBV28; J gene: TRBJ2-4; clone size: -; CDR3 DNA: TGTGCCAGCAGACCCATGGACTATAGCATTCAGTACTTC; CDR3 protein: CASRPMDYSIQYF
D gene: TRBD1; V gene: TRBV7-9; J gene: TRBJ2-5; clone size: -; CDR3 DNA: TGTGCCAGCAGCTCCCGACAGGGTCCGGGGACCCAGTACTTC; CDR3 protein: CASSSRQGPGTQYF
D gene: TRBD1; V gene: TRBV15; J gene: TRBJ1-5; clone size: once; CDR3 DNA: TGTGCCACTAGCAGGGGGCGCCTCAATCAGCCCCAGCATTTT; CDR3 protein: CATSRGRLNQPQHF
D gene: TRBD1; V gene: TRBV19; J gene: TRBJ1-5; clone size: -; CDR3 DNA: TGTGCCAGTGGGACAGGAGGCCAGCCCCAGCATTTT; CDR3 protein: CASGTGGQPQHF
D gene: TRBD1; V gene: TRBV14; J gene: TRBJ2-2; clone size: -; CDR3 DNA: TGTGCCAGCAGCCATATCCCGGGACAGGCCGTGGTGGGGGACACCGGGGAGCTGTTTTTT; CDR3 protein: CASSHIPGQAVVGDTGELFF
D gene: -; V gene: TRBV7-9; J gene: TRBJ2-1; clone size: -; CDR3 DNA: TGTGCCAGCAGTTTCCCGGGGAATGAGCAGTTCTTC; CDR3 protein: CASSFPGNEQFF
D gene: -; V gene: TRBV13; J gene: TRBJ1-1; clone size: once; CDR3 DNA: TGTGCCAGCAGCTTAGATGCTTGGTCTGGGAGCACTGAAGCTTTCTTT; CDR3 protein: CASSLDAWSGSTEAFF
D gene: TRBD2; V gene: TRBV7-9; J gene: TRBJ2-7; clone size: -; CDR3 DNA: TGTGCCAGCAGCCTCTCTTTTGGGAGGGAACGGTACGAGCAGTACTTC; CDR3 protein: CASSLSFGRERYEQYF
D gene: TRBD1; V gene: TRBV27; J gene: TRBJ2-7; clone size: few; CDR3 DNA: TGTGCCAGCAGCATTGCCGGGACAGGGGTCGCCTACGAGCAGTACTTC; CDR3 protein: CASSIAGTGVAYEQYF
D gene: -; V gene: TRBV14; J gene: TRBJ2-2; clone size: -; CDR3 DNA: TGTGCCAGCAGCCCCAGGGGGAACACCGGGGAGCTGTTTTTT; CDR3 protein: CASSPRGNTGELFF
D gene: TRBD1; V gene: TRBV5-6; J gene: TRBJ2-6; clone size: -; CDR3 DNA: TGTGCCAGCAGCGAGGGGGCATGGGTTTCTGGGGCCAACGTCCTGACTTTC; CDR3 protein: CASSEGAWVSGANVLTF
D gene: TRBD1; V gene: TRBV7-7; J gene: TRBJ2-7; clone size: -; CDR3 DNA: TGTGCCAGCAGCCGGGGACAGGGTAGCTCCTACGAGCAGTACTTC; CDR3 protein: CASSRGQGSSYEQYF
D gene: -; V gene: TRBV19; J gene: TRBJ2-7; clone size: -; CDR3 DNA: TGTGCCAGTAGTGCCGGACAGAACTACGAGCAGTACTTC; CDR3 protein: CASSAGQNYEQYF
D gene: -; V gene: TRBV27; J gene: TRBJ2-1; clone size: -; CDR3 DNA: TGTGCCAGCAGAGGCGTTATATTCTACAATGAGCAGTTCTTC; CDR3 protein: CASRGVIFYNEQFF
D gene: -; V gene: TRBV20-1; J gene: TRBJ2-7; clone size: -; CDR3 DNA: TGCAGTGCTGGGAGACTGATCGAGCAGTACTTC; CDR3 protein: CSAGRLIEQYF
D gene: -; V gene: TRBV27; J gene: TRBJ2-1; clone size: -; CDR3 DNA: TGTGCCAGCAGTTTACGGGGACATATGAATGAGCAGTTCTTC; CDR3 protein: CASSLRGHMNEQFF
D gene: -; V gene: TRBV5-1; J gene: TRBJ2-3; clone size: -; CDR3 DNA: TGCGCCAGCAGCTCGCAGGATACCCTACCCACAGATACGCAGTATTTT; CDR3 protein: CASSSQDTLPTDTQYF
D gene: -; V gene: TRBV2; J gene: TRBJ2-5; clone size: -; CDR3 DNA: TGTGCCAGCAGTGAAATTTCTGCGGGATGGGAGACCCAGTACTTC; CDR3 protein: CASSEISAGWETQYF
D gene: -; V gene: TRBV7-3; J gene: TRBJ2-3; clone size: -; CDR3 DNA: TGTGCCAGCAGCTTAATAGCGGCAGGAGGCACAGATACGCAGTATTTT; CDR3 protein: CASSLIAAGGTDTQYF
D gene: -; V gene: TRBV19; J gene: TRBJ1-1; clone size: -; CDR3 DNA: TGTGCCAGTAGTATAGGATCCGGGTACACTGAAGCTTTCTTT; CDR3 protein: CASSIGSGYTEAFF
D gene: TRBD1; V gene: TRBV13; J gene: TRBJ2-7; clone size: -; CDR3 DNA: TGTGCCAGCAGCCTAACAGGGGGATTGAACGAGCAGTACTTC; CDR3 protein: CASSLTGGLNEQYF